This T cell receptor (beta chain) is from a study of T cells in tuberculosis. Whole-study context: The T cells targeted glucose monomycolate, a mycobacterial lipid, via CD1B.

Chain pairing is unknown; alpha and beta were sequenced separately. This table comes from immunoSEQ multiplex PCR, and its TCRdb copy is limited to in-frame clones, with some not included. The sample yields 85,000 to 100,000 clones, under 95% seen once. Cells were sorted from thawed PBMC rested overnight and stained with GMM-loaded CD1B tetramer, viability dye and anti-CD3. C32 glucose monomycolate from Rhodococcus equi was loaded onto the CD1B tetramers. CD14-expressing monocytes were removed from PBMC before cryopreservation and sorting. From each donor, approximately 100,000 tetramer-negative cells were sorted. With V trimmed by 0 bases and J by 2 bases, 10 bases remained unmatched. The CDR3 loop spans 18 amino acids. Germline V lookup: CDR1 KGHSH, CDR2 LQKENI.

This TCR derives from an adult woman with latent tuberculosis. The source material was CD1b-GMM tetramer-negative cells sorted from PBMCs. This sequence joins TRBV18 and TRBJ1-3; 7 bases align to TRBD1. CDR3 sequence: CASSPPFQGETAGNTIYF. The CDR3 DNA is TGTGCCAGCTCACCACCTTTCCAGGGGGAGACGGCTGGAAACACCATATATTTT.